This TCR beta chain was identified during a study of identifying expanded T cells in peripheral blood (dated by TCRdb to about 2019). Context from the whole study: Technical replicates were generated by sequencing separate aliquots of the same genomic DNA pool, with four replicates compared pairwise. General findings and caveats noted by the study authors: The authors expected that over much longer intervals, such as months to years, biological variance in healthy repertoires might increase even further. For all healthy donors, the variance in clone template counts between roughly two-week samples rose significantly as total template count increased. The binomial model flagged about 1.1 differentially abundant clones between technical replicates but 15 to 17 over roughly 2 weeks and 19 over around four weeks. Across all healthy-donor time intervals, the beta-binomial model significantly cut both the number of clones called differentially abundant and the false-positive rate.

The immunoSEQ Assay, which relies on bias-controlled multiplex PCR amplification of genomic DNA, was used to profile TCRbeta CDR3 regions. On the study's bioinformatics: To quantify the absolute abundance of each unique TCRbeta CDR3 region, the sequences were collapsed and filtered. Differential abundance was tested with two models: a binomial (Fisher-equivalent) model and a beta-binomial model that adds time-dependent variance fitted from healthy donors. Clones with fewer than 5 combined templates were removed, and differential abundance was called for clones with a Benjamini-Hochberg FDR below 0.01. Beta-binomial variance was modeled as a function of total template count across the two samples using the form v = (b*log(k)+a)^2. This immuneACCESS table, as held by TCRdb, lists in-frame sequences with V and J called but not all clones. Of the missing ones, under half trace to an unresolved V gene in checked studies; the others have no known cause. For V, J and clone size, that table is used; D and trimming come from the DNA. The sample includes 45,000 to 65,000 clones, with 82% observed a single time. 13% to 15% of the sample is in the top ten clones.

In regard to this clone: No cognate antigen has been identified for it. Within one base of it there is no much larger clone, and no base qualities were kept. Additional DNA sequences in this sample encode the identical CDR3.

From the germline V gene, CDR1 is SQVTM and CDR2 is ANQGSEA. For this chain, trimming is 6 bases at the V end and 1 base at the J end, and the number of junction bases without a gene match is 4. The CDR3 goes from the cysteine to the phenylalanine over 13 residues. The retained sequence is limited to the CDR3, 39 bases, with the frame set at the first base. No immune events such as infections were documented for the healthy donors during the collection period. To calibrate time-dependent variance in a beta-binomial model of T-cell clone differential abundance, blood repertoires from healthy donors were used as a training cohort. The training cohort included around ten healthy donors, of whom 3 were female and 7 were male. The donors were between roughly 29 and 70 years old, with an average age of approximately 45 years. Whole blood, obtained from a commercial supplier, was collected from each healthy donor at three time points spaced approximately two weeks apart. Genomic DNA was extracted from unsorted whole blood for immunosequencing.

The specimen sequenced was blood. The rearranged segments are TRBV29-1 and TRBJ2-5; 8 bases in between match TRBD1. The TCR sequence derives from a person aged 18 to 75 in good health. The DNA reads as follows: TGCAGCGTCTACACAGGGGGCCAAGAGACCCAGTACTTC. Translated, it gives CSVYTGGQETQYF.